This passage covers 19 T cell receptor beta chains from one sample sequenced in a study of CD4 T cells in relation to SARS-CoV-2 and coronaviruses. Profiling relied on immunoSEQ multiplex PCR, and the TCRdb table lists in-frame clones only, not all of them. The sample has around 25,000 clones, around 82% seen once; the top ten hold roughly 14%. The unexposed donors gave CD4+ T cells in about 2011-2018, prior to COVID-19. After 10 to 11 days of culture, CD4+ T cells were isolated. What these receptors recognize is not known. The sample taken for sequencing was CD4+ T cells from PBMCs, cultured in vitro. The receptors stem from a human donor in good health.

The chain is built from TRBV30 and TRBJ2-1; D gene ambiguous. Trimming pared 5 bases from V and 5 bases from J, leaving 10 bases between. The CDR3 totals 12 residues. In germline, CDR1 is GTSNPN, CDR2 SVGIG (reference sequence). CDR3 DNA: TGTGCCTGGGGAAGACGGGACAATGAGCAGTTCTTC. This codes for CAWGRRDNEQFF.

The CDR3 DNA reads as TGTGCCATCAGTCGGGACAGGGGTCCAGATACGCAGTATTTT. Encoded protein: CAISRDRGPDTQYF. The chain is built from TRBV10-3 and TRBJ2-3, with TRBD1 identical over 10 bases. Losses at the gene ends were 5 bases for V and 4 bases for J; bases not matched to a gene: 3. The CDR3 is 14 residues long. The germline V gene has CDR1 ENHRY and CDR2 SYGVKD.

The J gene is TRBJ1-2, the V gene TRBV9; no definite D call. V dropped 4 bases and J dropped 6 bases, with 19 bases sitting between them. The CDR3 consists of 15 residues. Germline V gene data show CDR1 as SGDLS and CDR2 as YYNGEE. CDR3 sequence: CASSPLKGPGNGYTF. In DNA form, the CDR3 reads TGTGCCAGCAGCCCTTTAAAGGGTCCCGGTAATGGCTACACCTTC.

The chain employs TRBV6-5 and TRBJ1-1, with D uncertain. The V end was cut by 6 bases, the J end by 4 bases, with 9 bases between. The CDR3 is 12 residues long. From germline, CDR1 is MNHEY and CDR2 SVGAGI. The CDR3 loop reads CASSHGGTEAFF. The CDR3 bases are TGTGCCAGCAGCCATGGAGGCACTGAAGCTTTCTTT.

The V gene is TRBV19, the J gene TRBJ1-4; D is unresolved. The CDR3 is 16 amino acids. The germline V and J ends were trimmed by 7 bases and 0 bases, with 15 bases remaining between them. Germline CDR1 reads LNHDA; CDR2 reads SQIVND (reference sequence). This CDR3 reads CASTADGRTTNEKLFF. The CDR3 DNA is TGTGCCAGTACCGCGGACGGAAGGACAACTAATGAAAAACTGTTTTTT.

V and J are TRBV11-2 and TRBJ1-1; no clear D gene. CDR1 is SGHAT and CDR2 is FQNNGV in the germline V gene. The V end lost 8 bases, the J end lost 0 bases, and 7 bases lay between the germline ends. The CDR3 totals 12 residues. The CDR3 spells CASGSMNTEAFF. The CDR3 bases are TGTGCCAGCGGTTCCATGAACACTGAAGCTTTCTTT.

J is TRBJ2-1 and V is TRBV24-1; D is tentatively TRBD1 or TRBD2 (6 bases each). The CDR3 has 14 residues. The ends were cut back, 8 bases at V and 5 bases at J, with 15 bases in the middle. Germline loops: CDR1 KGHDR, CDR2 SFDVKD. The CDR3 DNA reads as TGTGCCACCACCGCCCGGGGGCCCGACAATGAGCAGTTCTTC. It codes for CATTARGPDNEQFF.

V usage is TRBV29-1 and J usage is TRBJ2-3; TRBD1 matches 7 bases. The trim removed 6 bases at V and 5 bases at J, leaving 8 bases unmatched. The germline V gene encodes CDR1 SQVTM and CDR2 ANQGSEA. This CDR3 has 13 amino acids. The CDR3 DNA reads TGCAGCGTGGAACAGGGGACGGGAGATACGCAGTATTTT. Translating gives CSVEQGTGDTQYF.

V gene TRBV19 combines with J gene TRBJ2-3; D remains ambiguous. Looked up from germline, CDR1 is LNHDA and CDR2 is SQIVND (reference sequence). This CDR3 spans 14 amino acids. Trimming shortened V by 6 bases and J by 4 bases, and 14 bases separated the two germline ends. In DNA form, the CDR3 reads TGTGCCAGTAGCGTCAATCCTCGGGCAGATACGCAGTATTTT. Encoded protein: CASSVNPRADTQYF.

The DNA for the CDR3 is TGTGCCAGCAGTGAAGTAGGGGCTCACCGGAGGGAAAAACTGTTTTTT. It specifies CASSEVGAHRREKLFF. The chain recombines TRBV6-1 with TRBJ1-4, with TRBD1 as a possible D gene (5 bases). CDR3 size: 16 residues. CDR1 and CDR2 from the germline V gene are MNHNS and SASEGT. V was cut by 1 base and J by 8 bases, with 17 bases left in between.

V gene TRBV24-1 combines with J gene TRBJ2-1, with D possibly being TRBD2 (6 bases). CDR3 length: 17 residues. CDR1 and CDR2 (germline): KGHDR, SFDVKD. Trimming removed 3 bases at V and 6 bases at J, with 20 bases between. The CDR3 sequence: CATSDGISGPWGNEQFF. The CDR3 DNA reads TGTGCCACCAGTGATGGCATTAGCGGTCCCTGGGGCAATGAGCAGTTCTTC.

This chain links TRBV11-2 with TRBJ2-1; possible D gene TRBD1, 5 bases. With 1 base removed from V and 9 bases from J, the gap between germline ends came to 10 bases. This CDR3 comprises 13 residues. CDR1 is SGHAT, CDR2 FQNNGV, per germline. The CDR3 here is CASSLAQASEQFF. In nucleotides, the CDR3 is TGTGCCAGCAGCTTAGCACAGGCCAGTGAGCAGTTCTTC. Filled out from reference TRBV11-2 and TRBJ2-1, the complete variable domain reads EAGVAQSPRYKIIEKRQSVAFWCNPISGHATLYWYQQILGQGPKLLIQFQNNGVVDDSQLPKDRFSAERLKGVDSTLKIQPAKLEDSAVYLCASSLAQASEQFFGPGTRLTVL.

The chain carries TRBV12-3 or TRBV12-4 and TRBJ2-7; possibly TRBD1 or TRBD2 for D (6 bases each). Deletions cut 7 bases from V and 0 bases from J, with 10 bases between. The CDR3 extends over 13 amino acids. The CDR3 here is CASKEGVSYEQYF. Here the CDR3 DNA reads TGTGCCAGCAAGGAGGGGGTCTCCTACGAGCAGTACTTC.

V gene TRBV12-3 or TRBV12-4 combines with J gene TRBJ1-1; D unresolved. This CDR3 is 13 amino acids long. The V end lost 3 bases, the J end lost 4 bases, and 9 bases lay between the germline ends. CDR3 loop: CASSFRRPTEAFF. In nucleotides, the CDR3 is TGTGCCAGCAGTTTTCGGAGGCCCACTGAAGCTTTCTTT.

This clone was counted only a few times. The chain carries TRBV18 and TRBJ2-3; 14 bases line up with TRBD2. V dropped 5 bases and J dropped 3; count of bases not matched to a gene: 7. The CDR3 is 17 residues long. Germline V CDR1 and CDR2: KGHSH, LQKENI. The CDR3 region is CASSSGTSGSGTDTQYF. The CDR3 nucleotides read TGTGCCAGCTCATCAGGGACTAGCGGGAGCGGGACAGATACGCAGTATTTT. The full variable domain, in which reference TRBV18 and TRBJ2-3 provide the parts outside the CDR3, is NAGVMQNPRHLVRRRGQEARLRCSPMKGHSHVYWYRQLPEEGLKFMVYLQKENIIDESGMPKERFSAEFPKEGPSILRIQQVVRGDSAAYFCASSSGTSGSGTDTQYFGPGTRLTVL.

The genes are TRBV12-3 or TRBV12-4 and TRBJ2-7; the D is unclear. This CDR3 is built from 13 residues. V dropped 2 bases and J dropped 6 bases, with 11 bases sitting between them. The CDR3 DNA sequence: TGTGCCAGCAGTTTATCCGGCAGCACCGAGCAGTACTTC. It encodes CASSLSGSTEQYF.

This sequence joins TRBV24-1 and TRBJ2-7; TRBD2 matches 14 bases. The CDR3 totals 15 residues. The junction had 4 bases not matched to a gene; V was cut back by 6 bases and J by 4 bases. Germline V CDR1 and CDR2: KGHDR, SFDVKD. The CDR3 DNA sequence: TGTGCCACCAGTACCGGGACTAGCGGGAGATACGAGCAGTACTTC. It encodes CATSTGTSGRYEQYF.

This chain links TRBV2 with TRBJ2-3, with TRBD1 as a possible D gene (5 bases). The V gene's germline CDR1 is SNHLY and CDR2 FYNNEI. Trimming took 6 bases from V and 2 from J, leaving 6 bases between them. The CDR3 has 12 amino acids. The CDR3 here is CASRTVTDTQYF. CDR3 nucleotide sequence: TGTGCCAGCAGGACAGTCACAGATACGCAGTATTTT.

The rearrangement uses TRBV6-5 and TRBJ1-6, with unresolved D. This CDR3 comprises 14 residues. Germline-derived CDR1 and CDR2 are MNHEY and SVGAGI. V dropped 6 bases and J dropped 7 bases, with 13 bases sitting between them. CDR3 nucleotides: TGTGCCAGCAGCCCCTTTTTTGGAAATTCACCCCTCCACTTT. Translating gives CASSPFFGNSPLHF.